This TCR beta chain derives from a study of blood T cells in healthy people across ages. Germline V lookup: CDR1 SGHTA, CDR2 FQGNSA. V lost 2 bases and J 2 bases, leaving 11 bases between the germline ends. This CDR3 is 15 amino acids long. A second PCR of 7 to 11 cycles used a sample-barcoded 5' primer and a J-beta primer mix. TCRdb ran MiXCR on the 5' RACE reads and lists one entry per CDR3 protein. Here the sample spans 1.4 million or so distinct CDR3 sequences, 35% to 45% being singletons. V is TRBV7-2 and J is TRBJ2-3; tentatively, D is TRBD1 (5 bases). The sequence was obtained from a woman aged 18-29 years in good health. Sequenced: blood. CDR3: CASSLTGHVTDTQYF. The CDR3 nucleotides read TGTGCCAGCAGCTTAACAGGACACGTCACAGATACGCAGTATTTT.